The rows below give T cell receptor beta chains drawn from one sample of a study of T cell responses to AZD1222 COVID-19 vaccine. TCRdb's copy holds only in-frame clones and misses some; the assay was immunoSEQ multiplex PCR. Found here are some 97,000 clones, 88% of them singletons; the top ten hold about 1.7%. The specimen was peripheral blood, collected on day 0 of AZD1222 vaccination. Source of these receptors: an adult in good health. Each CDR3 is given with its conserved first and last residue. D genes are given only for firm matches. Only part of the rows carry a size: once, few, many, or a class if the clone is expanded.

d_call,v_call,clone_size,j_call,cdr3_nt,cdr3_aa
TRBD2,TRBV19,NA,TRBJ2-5,TGTGCCAGTAGTGCCGGGAGGGCGGAGACCCAGTACTTC,CASSAGRAETQYF
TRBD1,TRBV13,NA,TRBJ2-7,TGTGCCAGCAGCGCTACTGGACAGGGAATCTACGAGCAGTACTTC,CASSATGQGIYEQYF
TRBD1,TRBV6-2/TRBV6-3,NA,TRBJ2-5,TGTGCCAGCAGTCGCGGGACAGGGGTTAAAGAGACCCAGTACTTC,CASSRGTGVKETQYF
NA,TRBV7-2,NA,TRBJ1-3,TGTGCCAGCAGCTTAGTTGGAGGGGCTTCTGGAAACACCATATATTTT,CASSLVGGASGNTIYF
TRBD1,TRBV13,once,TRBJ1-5,TGTGCCAGCAGCTTAGAAGGTGGGACAGGGGGAGGGGGAAATCAGCCCCAGCATTTT,CASSLEGGTGGGGNQPQHF
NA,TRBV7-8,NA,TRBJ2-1,TGTGCCAGCAGCCTGAAGCGGGTCCCGCGGAATGAGCAGTTCTTC,CASSLKRVPRNEQFF
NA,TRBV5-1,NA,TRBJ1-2,TGCGCCAGCAGCTTGGCTCAGGCCTATGGCTACACCTTC,CASSLAQAYGYTF
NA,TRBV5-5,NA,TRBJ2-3,TGTGCCAGCAGCTTTTACAGGGAGACAGATACGCAGTATTTT,CASSFYRETDTQYF
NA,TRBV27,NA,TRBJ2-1,TGTGCCAGCAGTTTATCTCACAGCTCCTTTGAGCAGTTCTTC,CASSLSHSSFEQFF
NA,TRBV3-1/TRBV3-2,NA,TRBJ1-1,TGTGCCAGCAGCCAAGATAGAAAGGGAGACACTGAAGCTTTCTTT,CASSQDRKGDTEAFF
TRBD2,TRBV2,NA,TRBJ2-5,TGTGCCAGCAGTCGACTAGCGGGAGGAGGTTTGGAGACCCAGTACTTC,CASSRLAGGGLETQYF
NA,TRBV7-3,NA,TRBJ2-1,TGTGCCAGCAGCTATGGGGTATACAATGAGCAGTTCTTC,CASSYGVYNEQFF
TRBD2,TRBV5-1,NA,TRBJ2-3,TGCGCCAGCAGCCTCCTAGCGGGGATGACAGATACGCAGTATTTT,CASSLLAGMTDTQYF
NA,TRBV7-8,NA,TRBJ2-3,TGTGCCAGCAGCGCCCACAGGGACCGCACAGATACGCAGTATTTT,CASSAHRDRTDTQYF